The 30 T cell receptor beta chains reported below all come from one sample, sequenced in a study of T cells after yellow fever vaccination. TCRdb re-called the 5' RACE reads through MiXCR, storing one row per CDR3 protein. The repertoire has about 250,000 distinct CDR3 sequences, around 3.5% of them found once; the top ten carry under 20%. Sequences were derived from PBMCs, sampled 15 days after the yellow fever booster vaccination. Every receptor here comes from a man between 18 and 29 years old who received the YFV17D yellow fever vaccine.

This clonotype has ten or more counts. The chain is built from TRBV11-2 and TRBJ2-2; no reliable D call. The CDR3 contains 13 residues. Germline assignment: CDR1 SGHAT and CDR2 FQNNGV. V was shortened by 5 bases and J by 7 bases, with 11 bases between the two germline ends. Here the CDR3 DNA reads TGTGCCAGCAGCCATACGATCGACGGGGAGCTGTTTTTT. Translating it yields CASSHTIDGELFF.

This clonotype was detected ten times or more. The chain has TRBV12-3 or TRBV12-4 and TRBJ1-2, with 8 bases aligning to TRBD1. Trimming cost V 6 bases and J 1 base; bases outside gene matches: 4. The CDR3 is made up of 14 amino acids. The chain's CDR3 is CASRDGQGNYGYTF. DNA of the CDR3: TGTGCCAGCAGAGATGGACAGGGTAACTATGGCTACACCTTC.

This clonotype was seen many times. V usage is TRBV6-2 or TRBV6-3 and J usage is TRBJ2-7, with TRBD1 matching 7 bases. CDR1 is MNHEY and CDR2 is SVGEGT in the germline V gene. Unmatched junction bases numbered 12, after V lost 7 bases and J lost 6 bases. The CDR3 is made up of 14 amino acids. The CDR3 DNA is TGTGCCAGCAAAATCTACGCCAGGGGGACCGAGCAGTACTTC. It encodes CASKIYARGTEQYF.

The CDR3 DNA reads as TGCAGTGCTAGAGGATGGGGGGGGGGAGTCTACGAGCAGTACTTC. As protein: CSARGWGGGVYEQYF. This chain joins TRBV20-1 and TRBJ2-7; the match to TRBD2 covers 7 bases. After removal of 1 base from V and 3 bases from J, the junction contained 9 bases not matched to a gene. The CDR3 runs 15 residues. Germline V gene lookup returns CDR1 DFQATT and CDR2 SNEGSKA (reference sequence).

The sample holds many counts of this clonotype. The V gene is TRBV6-5, the J gene TRBJ2-7; 7 nucleotides align to TRBD2. J lost 3 bases, V lost 0 bases, and 5 bases had no gene match. The germline CDR1 and CDR2 sequences are MNHEY and SVGAGI. The CDR3 runs 15 residues. The CDR3 region is CASSYSSGAFYEQYF. CDR3 bases: TGTGCCAGCAGTTACTCGAGCGGGGCCTTCTACGAGCAGTACTTC.

V is TRBV6-5 and J is TRBJ1-1; TRBD1 matches at 7 bases. The CDR3 has 13 residues. The germline V gene has CDR1 MNHEY and CDR2 SVGAGI. With 6 bases clipped from V and 11 bases from J, the junction kept 12 bases outside the gene matches. Here the CDR3 reads CASSQGGSSQAFF. CDR3 DNA: TGTGCCAGCAGCCAAGGGGGCTCTTCGCAGGCTTTCTTT.

This clonotype has at least ten counts. The chain recombines TRBV4-1 with TRBJ1-4, with 8 bases fitting TRBD1. Trimming cost V 1 base and J 4 bases; bases outside gene matches: 8. The CDR3 totals 17 residues. Germline V gene lookup returns CDR1 MGHRA and CDR2 YSYEKL. The CDR3 DNA reads TGCGCCAGCAGCCAAGCCCCAGGGACAGGAGTTAATGAAAAACTGTTTTTT. Translation: CASSQAPGTGVNEKLFF.

In its sample, this clonotype was seen many times. The genes are TRBV7-8 and TRBJ1-1; D ambiguous. Germline V gives CDR1 SGHVS, CDR2 FQNEAQ. Trimming removed 6 bases from V and 4 bases from J, with 15 bases in between. The CDR3 has 14 amino acids. The CDR3 region is CASRRGGGTTEAFF. The CDR3 DNA reads as TGTGCCAGCAGGCGGGGTGGCGGCACCACTGAAGCTTTCTTT.

This clonotype was detected many times. The chain employs TRBV7-2 and TRBJ2-7; unclear D gene. This CDR3 has 14 residues. Germline V gene data show CDR1 as SGHTA and CDR2 as FQGNSA. Trimming left V 3 bases short and J 0 bases short, with 9 bases between. CDR3: CASSFRVSSYEQYV. CDR3 in DNA: TGTGCCAGCAGCTTCCGCGTCAGCTCCTACGAGCAGTACGTC.

V gene TRBV19 combines with J gene TRBJ2-1; 7 bases agree with TRBD1. CDR3 length: 16 amino acids. The V gene's germline CDR1 is LNHDA and CDR2 SQIVND (reference sequence). Trimming at V came to 5 bases and at J to 10 bases, leaving 17 bases not matched to a gene. CDR3 loop: CASSGQALSTYLEQFF. The CDR3 bases are TGTGCCAGTAGTGGACAGGCACTATCAACTTACCTGGAGCAGTTCTTC.

This clonotype was found many times. V and J are TRBV9 and TRBJ2-5; D is perhaps TRBD2 (5 bases). Germline lookup yields CDR1 SGDLS and CDR2 YYNGEE. V was pared by 3 bases and J by 7 bases, with 19 bases between. The CDR3 totals 15 residues. The CDR3 loop reads CASSAQLDGLGTQYF. CDR3 DNA: TGTGCCAGCAGCGCCCAACTGGACGGACTCGGGACCCAGTACTTC.

This clonotype was seen repeatedly, ten times or more. The chain carries TRBV5-6 and TRBJ2-5; unclear D gene. Germline loops: CDR1 SGHDT, CDR2 YYEEEE. This CDR3 has 13 residues. The ends were cut back, 0 bases at V and 2 bases at J, with 5 bases in the middle. The CDR3 loop reads CASSLDEQETQYF. DNA of the CDR3: TGTGCCAGCAGCTTGGATGAGCAAGAGACCCAGTACTTC.

This clonotype has at least ten counts. The chain has TRBV5-1 and TRBJ2-5; a weak D match, TRBD1 (7 bases). The V gene lost 0 bases and the J gene lost 5 bases, with 17 bases spanning the gap. The CDR3 sequence is 16 residues long. Germline V CDR1 and CDR2: SGHRS, YFSETQ. The CDR3 sequence is CASSLGRGLLAETQYF. The CDR3 nucleotides are TGCGCCAGCAGCTTGGGGAGGGGGCTCCTCGCGGAGACCCAGTACTTC. The full variable domain, in which reference TRBV5-1 and TRBJ2-5 provide the parts outside the CDR3, is KAGVTQTPRYLIKTRGQQVTLSCSPISGHRSVSWYQQTPGQGLQFLFEYFSETQRNKGNFPGRFSGRQFSNSRSEMNVSTLELGDSALYLCASSLGRGLLAETQYFGPGTRLLVL.

In this sample, this clonotype turned up many times. The chain employs TRBV7-6 and TRBJ1-6; 10 positions agree with TRBD1. The germline gives CDR1 SGHVS, CDR2 FNYEAQ. J lost 1 base, V lost 2 bases, and 5 bases had no gene match. This CDR3 contains 18 residues. The CDR3 region is CASSLSGQGRSYNSPLHF. In DNA, the CDR3 is TGTGCCAGCAGCTTATCGGGACAGGGGAGATCCTATAATTCACCCCTCCACTTT.

This clonotype showed up many times. The chain uses TRBV6-5 and TRBJ1-5; 8 positions match TRBD1. In germline, CDR1 is MNHEY, CDR2 SVGAGI. The CDR3 is made up of 14 amino acids. After removal of 6 bases from V and 4 bases from J, the junction contained 5 bases not matched to a gene. The CDR3 sequence: CASSKDRVNQPQHF. The DNA of the CDR3 is TGTGCCAGCAGCAAGGACAGGGTTAATCAGCCCCAGCATTTT.

This clonotype appeared many times. In DNA form, the CDR3 reads TGTGCCAGCAGCATGAGGACTAGCGGGGGGTTCTTTGTTCCCACAGATACGCAGTATTTT. Protein sequence: CASSMRTSGGFFVPTDTQYF. This chain uses TRBV9 with TRBJ2-3; 14 bases line up with TRBD2. There are 20 residues in the CDR3. The V gene's germline CDR1 is SGDLS and CDR2 YYNGEE. The V and J ends lost 4 bases and 2 bases, in that order; junction bases with no gene match: 15.

This clonotype was observed many times. The rearrangement links TRBV6-5 to TRBJ1-2, with 8 bases lining up with TRBD1. This CDR3 contains 13 residues. V shed 5 bases and J 8 bases; nucleotides not matched to a gene: 7. CDR1 is MNHEY, CDR2 SVGAGI, per germline. The CDR3 sequence: CASSLQGTGGYTF. The CDR3, as DNA: TGTGCCAGCAGTCTCCAGGGGACAGGCGGCTACACCTTC.

This clonotype was seen a handful of times. The chain is built from TRBV7-2 and TRBJ2-3, with TRBD2 matching 9 bases. V lost 5 bases, J lost 5 bases, and 5 bases stayed unmatched. The length of the CDR3 is 14 residues. CDR1 is SGHTA and CDR2 is FQGNSA in the germline V gene. CDR3 in amino acids: CASSLMTSGDTQYF. The CDR3 DNA reads as TGTGCCAGCAGCCTTATGACTAGCGGAGATACGCAGTATTTT. Full variable domain (missing parts from reference TRBV7-2 and TRBJ2-3): GAGVSQSPSNKVTEKGKDVELRCDPISGHTALYWYRQSLGQGLEFLIYFQGNSAPDKSGLPSDRFSAERTGGSVSTLTIQRTQQEDSAVYLCASSLMTSGDTQYFGPGTRLTVL.

This clonotype was recorded many times. V gene TRBV20-1 combines with J gene TRBJ1-1, with a tentative D call TRBD1 (5 bases). Between the trimmed V and J ends, which lost 0 bases and 1 base, there was a span of 9 bases. The germline gives CDR1 DFQATT, CDR2 SNEGSKA (reference sequence). The CDR3 loop spans 14 amino acids. CDR3 nucleotides: TGCAGTGCTAGAGACCCCAGGGCGAACACTGAAGCTTTCTTT. Translating gives CSARDPRANTEAFF.

The chain joins TRBV5-6 to TRBJ2-2; 8 nucleotides agree with TRBD1. The J segment lost 5 bases and the V segment lost 4 bases, leaving 7 bases of the junction unmatched. Looked up from germline, CDR1 is SGHDT and CDR2 is YYEEEE. The CDR3 loop spans 15 amino acids. The CDR3 DNA is TGTGCCAGCAGCCGAACCAGGGGGCAAACCGGGGAGCTGTTTTTT. Amino acids: CASSRTRGQTGELFF.

There are many counts of this clonotype. The chain combines TRBV29-1 with TRBJ2-1; D call uncertain. Trimming stripped 7 bases from V and 1 base from J, with 11 bases between. This CDR3 region has 13 residues. Germline CDR1 SQVTM, CDR2 ANQGSEA. CDR3 sequence reads: CSGEETSYNEQFF. CDR3 bases: TGCAGCGGGGAAGAGACGTCCTACAATGAGCAGTTCTTC.

This clonotype was counted ten times or more. V and J are TRBV12-3 or TRBV12-4 and TRBJ1-5, with 10 positions matching TRBD1. The CDR3 has 15 residues. V was pared by 6 bases and J by 0 bases, with 2 bases of the junction left unmatched. CDR3 sequence reads: CASRGTGDSNQPQHF. In DNA form, the CDR3 reads TGTGCCAGCAGGGGGACAGGGGATAGCAATCAGCCCCAGCATTTT.

At least ten counts were recorded for this clonotype. This rearrangement joins TRBV4-2 to TRBJ1-4, with D possibly matching TRBD1 (6 bases). CDR1 is LGHNA and CDR2 is YNFKEQ in the germline V gene. CDR3 length equals 15 residues. Trimming pared 1 base from V and 1 base from J, leaving 7 bases between. In nucleotides, the CDR3 is TGTGCCAGCAGCCAAGCACAGGGAACTAATGAAAAACTGTTTTTT. Translated, it gives CASSQAQGTNEKLFF.

This clonotype was counted between two and nine times. The chain recombines TRBV19 with TRBJ1-4; no definite D call. With 5 bases removed from V and 0 bases from J, the gap between germline ends came to 10 bases. The CDR3 extends over 15 amino acids. Germline CDR1 and CDR2: LNHDA and SQIVND (reference sequence). The CDR3 nucleotides read TGTGCCAGTAGTTCAGGAGGAACAACTAATGAAAAACTGTTTTTT. Translated, it gives CASSSGGTTNEKLFF. The whole variable domain, filled in from reference TRBV19 and TRBJ1-4, reads DGGITQSPKYLFRKEGQNVTLSCEQNLNHDAMYWYRQDPGQGLRLIYYSQIVNDFQKGDIAEGYSVSREKKESFPLTVTSAQKNPTAFYLCASSSGGTTNEKLFFGSGTQLSVL.

This clonotype occurred many times. The chain is built from TRBV10-3 and TRBJ2-5; maybe TRBD1 (6 bases). Trimming removed 3 bases at V and 4 bases at J, with 15 bases between. The germline gives CDR1 ENHRY, CDR2 SYGVKD. This CDR3 region has 15 residues. CDR3 loop: CAISDGQGGVETQYF. The CDR3 bases are TGTGCCATCAGTGATGGACAAGGGGGAGTAGAGACCCAGTACTTC.

This clonotype was seen ten or more times. The chain joins TRBV9 to TRBJ2-7, with unresolved D. The CDR3 is made up of 14 amino acids. Deletions cut 2 bases from V and 0 bases from J, with 9 bases between. Germline CDR1 reads SGDLS; CDR2 reads YYNGEE. CDR3 amino acids: CASSVGPSSYEQYF. In nucleotides, the CDR3 is TGTGCCAGCAGCGTTGGACCGAGCTCCTACGAGCAGTACTTC.

This clonotype has a count of ten or more. This sequence joins TRBV5-1 and TRBJ1-1; perhaps TRBD1 as D (5 bases). Germline CDR1 is SGHRS and CDR2 is YFSETQ. The V end was cut by 4 bases, the J end by 3 bases, with 13 bases between. The CDR3 spans 14 residues. CDR3 coding DNA: TGCGCCAGCAGCAAGGGACTTCCTGACACTGAAGCTTTCTTT. Protein product: CASSKGLPDTEAFF. Complete variable domain (other parts from reference TRBV5-1 and TRBJ1-1): KAGVTQTPRYLIKTRGQQVTLSCSPISGHRSVSWYQQTPGQGLQFLFEYFSETQRNKGNFPGRFSGRQFSNSRSEMNVSTLELGDSALYLCASSKGLPDTEAFFGQGTRLTVV.

A word on this clonotype: A much larger clone differs from this one at a single base, so this may be a read error. The chain links TRBV12-3 or TRBV12-4 to TRBJ1-1; 7 bases are shared with TRBD1. The J segment lost 6 bases and the V segment lost 6 bases, leaving 13 bases of the junction unmatched. The CDR3 has 15 residues. CDR3 in DNA: TGTGCCAGCAGGCCAAGTCAGGGGGGAAGCGCTGAAGCTTTCTTT. Translation: CASRPSQGGSAEAFF.

The table lists this clonotype with many counts. J is TRBJ1-2 and V is TRBV12-3 or TRBV12-4; unclear D gene. Trimming shortened V by 0 bases and J by 3 bases, and 5 bases separated the two germline ends. The CDR3 extends over 13 amino acids. The CDR3 reads CASSLAGHYGYTF. The CDR3 DNA sequence: TGTGCCAGCAGTTTAGCTGGGCACTATGGCTACACCTTC.

This clonotype has ten or more counts. The chain employs TRBV20-1 and TRBJ2-5; the D gene could be TRBD1 or TRBD2 (5 bases each). Germline CDR1 DFQATT, CDR2 SNEGSKA (reference sequence). There are 14 residues in the CDR3. V lost 2 bases and J 3 bases, leaving 13 bases between the germline ends. DNA for the CDR3: TGCAGTGCTAGAATGTCGAGGGGCGAAGAGACCCAGTACTTC. This codes for CSARMSRGEETQYF.